Shown below are 26 T cell receptor beta chains from a single sample sequenced in a study of a mutant IDH1 vaccine in newly diagnosed glioma (dated by TCRdb to the early 2020s). For these receptors, no antigen is known. The library was prepared using the immunoSEQ multiplex PCR assay. The immuneACCESS repertoire file appears here via TCRdb, limited to in-frame rearrangements. These files lack a portion of the clones; in checked studies, under half of the deficit traces to unresolved V genes, and the cause of the others is not known. In all, the sample holds 40,000 to 50,000 clones, and around 82% of those were seen once. The ten most abundant clones make up roughly 20% of the sample. The time point label, as the study defines it: week 47, end of study. Every vaccine dose consisted of 300 ug of a 20-mer mutant IDH1 peptide in Montanide, administered subcutaneously together with topical imiquimod. Sequencing used PBMCs, obtained from a glioma patient whose treatment included an IDH1 peptide vaccine. The receptors shown here come from a man younger than 30 with glioma. Some clones in this sample may be carry-over from other donors' samples.

This clone was detected only a few times. The CDR3 bases are TGTGCCTGGGGACAGGGGGCATCGGCTGGCTACACCTTC. It yields the protein CAWGQGASAGYTF. This sequence joins TRBV30 and TRBJ1-2, with 11 bases fitting TRBD1. Germline assignment: CDR1 GTSNPN and CDR2 SVGIG (reference sequence). The V segment lost 5 bases and the J segment 7 bases; nucleotides outside the gene matches: 6. The CDR3 has 13 residues.

This chain joins TRBV27 and TRBJ2-5, with D perhaps being TRBD1 or TRBD2 (5 bases each). Trimming stripped 5 bases from V and 1 base from J, with 14 bases between. CDR1 is MNHEY, CDR2 SMNVEV, per germline (reference sequence). CDR3 size: 15 residues. The CDR3 DNA follows: TGTGCCAGCAGTCCCCAGGGACGTCCCCAAGAGACCCAGTACTTC. As protein: CASSPQGRPQETQYF.

The chain carries TRBV15 and TRBJ2-2; TRBD1 agrees at 8 bases. Germline lookup yields CDR1 LNHNV and CDR2 YYDKDF (reference sequence). The CDR3 spans 17 residues. Unmatched junction bases numbered 10, after V lost 0 bases and J lost 7 bases. For the CDR3, the DNA is TGTGCCACCAGCAGAGATCTGACGACAGGGGTTAACGGGGAGCTGTTTTTT. Translated: CATSRDLTTGVNGELFF.

This clone turned up a few times. The rearrangement links TRBV2 to TRBJ2-3; D gene unclear. The CDR3 sequence is 13 residues long. CDR1 is SNHLY, CDR2 FYNNEI, per germline. Trimming shortened V by 1 base and J by 3 bases, and 5 bases separated the two germline ends. The CDR3 region is CASSEEETDTQYF. The CDR3 coding sequence is TGTGCCAGCAGTGAAGAAGAGACAGATACGCAGTATTTT.

The CDR3 spells CASSQGPSGANVLTF. CDR3 nucleotides: TGCGCCAGCAGCCAGGGACCCTCTGGGGCCAACGTCCTGACTTTC. The V and J genes are TRBV4-3 and TRBJ2-6; D tentatively reads TRBD1 or TRBD2 (5 bases each). In germline, CDR1 is LGHNA, CDR2 YSLEER. The CDR3 is 15 residues long. Trimming took off 3 bases at V and 0 bases at J, with 6 bases between the two ends.

V usage is TRBV10-3 and J usage is TRBJ2-7; 7 nucleotides align to TRBD1. The CDR3 length is 15 residues. Losses at the gene ends were 3 bases for V and 0 bases for J; bases not matched to a gene: 5. Germline V gene lookup returns CDR1 ENHRY and CDR2 SYGVKD. Written as DNA, the CDR3 is TGTGCCATCAGTGATGGGACAGCAAGCTCCTACGAGCAGTACTTC. Protein sequence: CAISDGTASSYEQYF.

This clone has a single count. V and J are TRBV5-1 and TRBJ1-2; tentatively, D is TRBD1 (5 bases). Between the trimmed V and J ends, which lost 5 bases and 2 bases, there was a span of 16 bases. Germline loops: CDR1 SGHRS, CDR2 YFSETQ. The CDR3 loop spans 15 amino acids. As DNA, the CDR3 is TGCGCCAGCAGGCGGTCGGGGACCCCCAACTATGGCTACACCTTC. Encoded protein: CASRRSGTPNYGYTF.

CDR3 in amino acids: CASSLGGIAGSGELFF. In DNA, the CDR3 is TGTGCCAGCAGCTTGGGCGGGATAGCGGGGTCCGGGGAGCTGTTTTTT. V gene TRBV7-2 combines with J gene TRBJ2-2; 8 nucleotides align to TRBD2. Germline values: CDR1 SGHTA, CDR2 FQGNSA. The CDR3 length is 16 residues. Germline trimming cut 3 bases from V and 6 bases from J; bases unmatched to any gene: 9.

The chain is built from TRBV4-3 and TRBJ1-3, with D maybe TRBD1 (5 bases). The CDR3 extends over 19 amino acids. Trimming removed 0 bases from V and 1 base from J, with 19 bases in between. Germline CDR1 and CDR2: LGHNA and YSLEER. The CDR3 sequence: CASSQDLLAGRGSGNTIYF. CDR3 nucleotides: TGCGCCAGCAGCCAAGATCTTTTGGCAGGGCGAGGTTCTGGAAACACCATATATTTT.

The V call is TRBV14, the J call TRBJ2-1; 7 bases fit TRBD2. The CDR3 is made up of 16 amino acids. Germline assignment: CDR1 SGHDN and CDR2 FVKESK. V lost 4 bases, J lost 8 bases, and 14 bases stayed unmatched. The CDR3 region has the DNA TGTGCCAGCAGCCCCCTGGGGAGCGGGAAACGCTATGAGCAGTTCTTC. Translating it yields CASSPLGSGKRYEQFF.

This clone has only one observation. The J gene is TRBJ1-5, the V gene TRBV27; TRBD1 might be the D (5 bases). Trimming removed 2 bases at V and 3 bases at J, with 8 bases between. Germline loops: CDR1 MNHEY, CDR2 SMNVEV (reference sequence). The CDR3 contains 14 residues. In DNA, the CDR3 is TGTGCCAGCAGTTTAAGAGGGGACAATCAGCCCCAGCATTTT. Residues: CASSLRGDNQPQHF.

This chain joins TRBV15 and TRBJ1-6; possibly TRBD1 for D (6 bases). Trimming left V 3 bases short and J 7 bases short, with 13 bases between. The germline V gene has CDR1 LNHNV and CDR2 YYDKDF (reference sequence). CDR3 length: 15 amino acids. The DNA for the CDR3 is TGTGCCACCAGCAGTTTCGTGGGGGCCAATTCACCCCTCCACTTT. It translates to CATSSFVGANSPLHF.

To note about this clone: At one of its ends the junction is not consistent with the germline gene, which may arise from a read error. The CDR3 DNA follows: TGCGCCAGCAGCCGTGCCGCGTCAACAGGGGGCGAGCGGTACTTC. Translation gives CASSRAASTGGERYF. The rearrangement links TRBV4-1 to TRBJ2-7; TRBD1 aligns across 9 bases. The germline gives CDR1 MGHRA, CDR2 YSYEKL. This CDR3 comprises 15 residues.

The V and J genes are TRBV20-1 and TRBJ1-5; no reliable D call. The V end was cut by 8 bases, the J end by 7 bases, with 6 bases between. Germline-derived CDR1 and CDR2 are DFQATT and SNEGSKA (reference sequence). This CDR3 spans 9 amino acids. This CDR3 is CSPLQPQHF. The CDR3 nucleotides read TGCAGTCCCCTGCAGCCCCAGCATTTT.

The J gene is TRBJ2-7, the V gene TRBV7-9; D unclear. The CDR3 spans 15 residues. Per germline, CDR1 SEHNR and CDR2 FQNEAQ (reference sequence). The V and J ends lost 1 base and 4 bases respectively, with 14 bases between them. CDR3 amino acids: CASSLVSAQEYEQYF. The CDR3 bases are TGTGCCAGCAGCTTAGTCTCGGCCCAAGAGTACGAGCAGTACTTC.

This chain connects TRBV28 to TRBJ1-1; tentative D call: TRBD1 (5 bases). Germline V lookup: CDR1 MDHEN, CDR2 SYDVKM. Trimming shortened V by 3 bases and J by 2 bases, and 10 bases separated the two germline ends. The CDR3 has 14 residues. The CDR3 DNA reads TGTGCCAGCAGTTTTGCAGGGACCAACACTGAAGCTTTCTTT. Protein: CASSFAGTNTEAFF. Together with reference TRBV28 and TRBJ1-1, the CDR3 gives the full variable domain: DVKVTQSSRYLVKRTGEKVFLECVQDMDHENMFWYRQDPGLGLRLIYFSYDVKMKEKGDIPEGYSVSREKKERFSLILESASTNQTSMYLCASSFAGTNTEAFFGQGTRLTVV.

The V gene is TRBV27, the J gene TRBJ2-7; D may correspond to TRBD1 or TRBD2 (5 bases each). V lost 6 bases to trimming and J lost 2 bases, with 14 bases between them. Germline lookup yields CDR1 MNHEY and CDR2 SMNVEV (reference sequence). The CDR3 loop spans 14 amino acids. The CDR3 here is CASRKGRAPYEQYF. The CDR3 DNA is TGTGCCAGCAGGAAGGGACGCGCTCCCTACGAGCAGTACTTC.

This clone was seen a single time. The V and J genes are TRBV4-3 and TRBJ2-2; D might be TRBD2 (6 bases). This CDR3 is 14 amino acids long. V was clipped by 6 bases and J by 5 bases, with 13 bases between them. Germline V gene lookup returns CDR1 LGHNA and CDR2 YSLEER. Written as DNA, the CDR3 is TGCGCCAGCAGTCCGGGACTCAAAACCGGGGAGCTGTTTTTT. It encodes CASSPGLKTGELFF.

The chain joins TRBV7-3 to TRBJ2-7; D is unclear. Looked up from germline, CDR1 is SGHTA and CDR2 is FQGTGA. The CDR3 is 13 residues long. V was pared by 0 bases and J by 6 bases, with 9 bases between. Written as DNA, the CDR3 is TGTGCCAGCAGCTTAACCCGGGTTGGCGAGCAGTACTTC. It specifies CASSLTRVGEQYF.

The count of this clone is one. This chain connects TRBV6-5 to TRBJ1-6; 8 bases map to TRBD1. The germline gives CDR1 MNHEY, CDR2 SVGAGI. The ends lost 2 bases at V and 10 bases at J; junction bases unmatched: 7. The CDR3 has 15 residues. The CDR3 DNA reads TGTGCCAGCAGTTACCCGACAGGGGTTAGGTCACCCCTCCACTTT. The encoded protein is CASSYPTGVRSPLHF.

The V call is TRBV27, the J call TRBJ1-6; 7 bases are a match to TRBD1. Germline V lookup: CDR1 MNHEY, CDR2 SMNVEV (reference sequence). The junction had 6 bases not matched to a gene; V was cut back by 0 bases and J by 7 bases. The CDR3 runs 16 residues. The CDR3 DNA follows: TGTGCCAGCAGTTTATCCAGGGGGGACAGAAATTCACCCCTCCACTTT. It specifies CASSLSRGDRNSPLHF.

J is TRBJ2-1 and V is TRBV5-8; D is unclear. This CDR3 contains 17 residues. Trimming stripped 0 bases from V and 6 bases from J, with 19 bases between. The germline gives CDR1 SGHTS, CDR2 YDEGEE. The CDR3 DNA is TGTGCCAGCAGCTTGGGAGGCACAGCCTTCACCTTCAATGAGCAGTTCTTC. Encoded protein: CASSLGGTAFTFNEQFF.

The V and J genes are TRBV27 and TRBJ2-7; TRBD2 might be the D (6 bases). V gave up 3 bases and J gave up 7 bases, with 28 bases separating them. Germline loops: CDR1 MNHEY, CDR2 SMNVEV (reference sequence). The CDR3 runs 18 residues. CDR3 region: CASSLSLSGPGSRREQYF. CDR3 sequence (DNA): TGTGCCAGCAGTTTGAGTCTTAGCGGTCCCGGGTCGAGAAGGGAGCAGTACTTC.

The chain links TRBV7-8 to TRBJ1-1; 9 nucleotides align to TRBD1. V trimming: 3 bases; J trimming: 2 bases; junction bases outside the gene matches: 1. The CDR3 runs 14 residues. The germline CDR1 and CDR2 sequences are SGHVS and FQNEAQ. CDR3 sequence reads: CASSFTGGNTEAFF. CDR3 coding DNA: TGTGCCAGCAGCTTTACAGGGGGCAACACTGAAGCTTTCTTT.

J is TRBJ2-7 and V is TRBV2; 7 nucleotides align to TRBD2. The CDR3 is 14 residues long. Germline CDR1 is SNHLY and CDR2 is FYNNEI. Germline trimming cut 6 bases from V and 3 bases from J; bases unmatched to any gene: 8. This CDR3 is CASSGGRGGYEQYF. CDR3 DNA: TGTGCCAGCAGCGGAGGGAGGGGCGGCTACGAGCAGTACTTC.

The V and J genes are TRBV9 and TRBJ1-1; D not certain. The CDR3 length is 13 residues. V shed 0 bases and J shed 5 bases, with 8 bases lying between them. Germline V gives CDR1 SGDLS, CDR2 YYNGEE. CDR3 DNA: TGTGCCAGCAGCGTAGGTTCTAGGACTGAAGCTTTCTTT. Encoded protein: CASSVGSRTEAFF.